The sequence of this T cell receptor (beta chain) was determined in a study of OX40 agonist ivuxolimab in advanced cancers. Profiling relied on immunoSEQ multiplex PCR, and the TCRdb table lists in-frame clones only, not all of them. The table shows 65,000 to 100,000 clones, with 94% occurring only once. Per the germline V gene, CDR1 is MDHEN and CDR2 is SYDVKM. The CDR3 is 17 residues long. V lost 6 bases to trimming and J lost 8 bases; unmatched junction nucleotides: 20. This clonotype was sampled from an adult with an advanced solid tumor such as melanoma, head and neck, liver or kidney cancer. The chain recombines TRBV28 with TRBJ1-2; 8 bases are a match to TRBD1. This specimen consisted of CD4+ or CD8+ T cells sorted from blood, obtained in a trial of the OX40 agonist ivuxolimab. CDR3: CASSRPPDREGNRGYTF. The CDR3 region has the DNA TGTGCCAGCAGCCGCCCCCCGGACAGGGAAGGAAATAGAGGCTACACCTTC.